A single sample gave rise to the 6 T cell receptor beta chains below, sequenced in a study of cytomegalovirus exposure and HLA in healthy donors. Researchers ran the PCR with 60 Vbeta and 13 Jbeta primers. This table comes from immunoSEQ multiplex PCR, and its TCRdb copy is limited to in-frame clones, with some not included. The record lists about 120,000 clones, of which the ten most abundant hold around 3.6%. The sequencing input was PBMCs. These receptors were taken from a man in his late teens or twenties in good health and CMV-seronegative.

This chain uses TRBV10-3 with TRBJ1-6; 8 bases agree with TRBD1. The CDR3 is 15 residues long. After removal of 3 bases from V and 12 bases from J, the junction contained 10 bases not matched to a gene. Germline assignment: CDR1 ENHRY and CDR2 SYGVKD. CDR3 DNA: TGTGCCATCAGTGATAATGACAGGGGTATTCTACCCCTCCACTTT. Translating it yields CAISDNDRGILPLHF.

A word on this clone: The CDR3 end shows no conserved phenylalanine or tryptophan, and so a read error is likely. This chain connects TRBV2 to TRBJ1-1, with 7 nucleotides matching TRBD1. This CDR3 has 14 amino acids. V gave up 6 bases and J gave up 5 bases; unmatched junction bases: 9. In germline, CDR1 is SNHLY, CDR2 FYNNEI. This CDR3 reads CASRVQGLSTEAFS. The DNA of the CDR3 is TGTGCCAGCAGAGTACAGGGGTTGTCGACTGAAGCTTTCTCT.

The chain is built from TRBV7-3 and TRBJ2-1; 9 nucleotides agree with TRBD1. V shed 5 bases, J shed 5 bases, and the junction held 4 bases outside the gene matches. Germline CDR1 and CDR2: SGHTA and FQGTGA. This CDR3 region has 14 residues. CDR3 sequence: CASSPGQGHNEQFF. CDR3 bases: TGTGCCAGCAGCCCGGGACAGGGCCACAATGAGCAGTTCTTC.

The J gene is TRBJ2-5, the V gene TRBV18; possibly TRBD1 for D (6 bases). Germline V gene lookup returns CDR1 KGHSH and CDR2 LQKENI. The CDR3 length is 14 residues. Trimming stripped 2 bases from V and 4 bases from J, with 11 bases between. The CDR3 DNA is TGTGCCAGCTCACCAAAACAGGGCAGAGAGACCCAGTACTTC. Translation: CASSPKQGRETQYF.

The rearrangement uses TRBV7-6 and TRBJ1-6; D gene unclear. Trimming removed 1 base at V and 7 bases at J, with 8 bases between. CDR3 length: 14 amino acids. CDR1 is SGHVS and CDR2 is FNYEAQ in the germline V gene. CDR3 nucleotides: TGTGCCAGCAGCTTAGAGTTGGAGAATTCACCCCTCCACTTT. This encodes CASSLELENSPLHF.

The CDR3 sequence is CASSLTSVDTEAFF. The DNA for the CDR3 is TGTGCCAGCAGTCTAACCAGCGTTGACACTGAAGCTTTCTTT. The V call is TRBV6-5, the J call TRBJ1-1; D unresolved. In germline, CDR1 is MNHEY, CDR2 SVGAGI. The CDR3 is 14 amino acids. V shed 5 bases and J shed 3 bases, with 13 bases lying between them.